The 17 T cell receptor beta chains below come from one sample, sequenced in a study of OX40 agonist ivuxolimab in advanced cancers. Some clones are missing from TCRdb's copy, which holds only in-frame ones; the method was immunoSEQ multiplex PCR. The sample shows tens of thousands of clones, 86% of them seen only once. Sequenced here: CD4+ or CD8+ T cells sorted from blood, sampled in a trial of the OX40 agonist ivuxolimab. The receptors come from an adult with an advanced solid tumor such as melanoma, head and neck, liver or kidney cancer.

The V call is TRBV6-5, the J call TRBJ2-7; D is uncertain. Trimming removed 0 bases from V and 4 bases from J, with 7 bases in between. The V gene's germline CDR1 is MNHEY and CDR2 SVGAGI. The CDR3 runs 13 residues. Written as DNA, the CDR3 is TGTGCCAGCAGTTACTCCCTGCTGTACGAGCAGTACTTC. This codes for CASSYSLLYEQYF.

This clone was detected only once. This CDR3 is CASLYDRFGANVLTF. The CDR3 DNA reads as TGTGCCAGCCTTTACGACAGGTTTGGGGCCAACGTCCTGACTTTC. The V call is TRBV6-1, the J call TRBJ2-6; D is possibly TRBD1 (6 bases). In germline, CDR1 is MNHNS, CDR2 SASEGT. The CDR3 has 15 amino acids. V shed 8 bases and J shed 3 bases, with 14 bases lying between them.

The CDR3 nucleotides read TGTGCCAGCAGTTTATCCGGTGCCTACGAGCAGTACTTC. Protein sequence: CASSLSGAYEQYF. The rearrangement links TRBV27 to TRBJ2-7, with D hard to call. Trimming removed 0 bases from V and 2 bases from J, with 5 bases in between. The CDR3 loop spans 13 amino acids. Germline CDR1 reads MNHEY; CDR2 reads SMNVEV (reference sequence).

The rearrangement joins TRBV19 to TRBJ1-4; the match to TRBD1 covers 9 bases. The CDR3 consists of 15 residues. Germline CDR1 LNHDA, CDR2 SQIVND (reference sequence). V lost 5 bases and J lost 4; bases outside the gene matches: 5. Here the CDR3 reads CASSGTGLDNEKLFF. CDR3 sequence (DNA): TGTGCCAGTAGTGGGACAGGGCTGGATAATGAAAAACTGTTTTTT.

This clone was recorded only once. The V call is TRBV7-8, the J call TRBJ2-7; D perhaps matches TRBD2 (5 bases). The germline CDR1 and CDR2 sequences are SGHVS and FQNEAQ. The CDR3 has 14 residues. The V and J ends lost 5 bases and 5 bases respectively, with 16 bases between them. The CDR3: CASSPRRWEHEQYF. CDR3 bases: TGTGCCAGCAGCCCGAGGAGGTGGGAACACGAGCAGTACTTC.

The V call is TRBV14, the J call TRBJ2-1; D is unclear. CDR3 size: 12 residues. Deletions cut 4 bases from V and 7 bases from J, with 8 bases between. Germline-derived CDR1 and CDR2 are SGHDN and FVKESK. The CDR3 here is CASSPYRNEQFF. As DNA, the CDR3 is TGTGCCAGCAGCCCCTACCGGAATGAGCAGTTCTTC. The whole variable domain, remainder taken from reference TRBV14 and TRBJ2-1, is EAGVTQFPSHSVIEKGQTVTLRCDPISGHDNLYWYRRVMGKEIKFLLHFVKESKQDESGMPNNRFLAERTGGTYSTLKVQPAELEDSGVYFCASSPYRNEQFFGPGTRLTVL.

The chain recombines TRBV7-2 with TRBJ2-7; 8 nucleotides agree with TRBD2. The CDR3 contains 13 residues. V lost 6 bases, J lost 4 bases, and 5 bases stayed unmatched. Looked up from germline, CDR1 is SGHTA and CDR2 is FQGNSA. The CDR3 bases are TGTGCCAGCAGTAACGGGGGGGCATACGAGCAGTACTTC. Translated, it gives CASSNGGAYEQYF.

The chain couples TRBV10-2 to TRBJ2-7; no firm D call. With 2 bases removed from V and 1 base from J, the gap between germline ends came to 15 bases. CDR3 length: 16 amino acids. CDR1 WSHSY and CDR2 SAAADI come from the germline V gene. The CDR3 DNA sequence: TGCGCCAGCAGTGAGCCTACGGAGATCGGGTCCTACGAGCAGTACTTC. It encodes CASSEPTEIGSYEQYF.

V gene TRBV5-6 combines with J gene TRBJ2-5; TRBD2 matches at 12 bases. From germline, CDR1 is SGHDT and CDR2 YYEEEE. The CDR3 totals 18 residues. V lost 4 bases, J lost 5 bases, and 15 bases stayed unmatched. DNA for the CDR3: TGTGCCAGCAGCCCAGTGACTAGCGGGAGTAGAAGATTGGAGACCCAGTACTTC. Translated, it gives CASSPVTSGSRRLETQYF.

The J gene is TRBJ2-1, the V gene TRBV4-2; 8 bases match TRBD2. The CDR3 contains 16 residues. CDR1 is LGHNA, CDR2 YNFKEQ, per germline. V was clipped by 4 bases and J by 5 bases; unmatched bases: 10. The CDR3 bases are TGTGCCAGCAGCCCCGCGGGGCGGGAGGCTAACAATGAGCAGTTCTTC. This encodes CASSPAGREANNEQFF.

The sample holds a few counts of this clone. The chain uses TRBV27 and TRBJ2-2; no firm D call. Trimming removed 8 bases at V and 3 bases at J, with 4 bases between. Germline CDR1 is MNHEY and CDR2 is SMNVEV (reference sequence). This CDR3 comprises 11 residues. CDR3 bases: TGTGCCAGCGAGCACACCGGGGAGCTGTTTTTT. Protein: CASEHTGELFF.

This sequence joins TRBV16 and TRBJ2-7, with TRBD1 matching 10 bases. V was clipped by 3 bases and J by 6 bases; unmatched bases: 5. Germline CDR1 KGHSY, CDR2 FQNENV. The CDR3 extends over 14 amino acids. CDR3: CASSHRDRGGEQYF. CDR3 in DNA: TGTGCCAGCAGCCACAGGGACAGGGGTGGCGAGCAGTACTTC.

This clone was observed once. The rearrangement uses TRBV11-2 and TRBJ2-7; possibly TRBD2 for D (6 bases). Germline lookup yields CDR1 SGHAT and CDR2 FQNNGV. V was trimmed by 1 base and J by 2 bases, leaving 15 bases between them. CDR3 length equals 16 residues. The chain's CDR3 is CASSLGSGEEPYEQYF. DNA of the CDR3: TGTGCCAGCAGCTTAGGATCGGGAGAGGAACCCTACGAGCAGTACTTC.

This clone was recorded only once. J is TRBJ1-6 and V is TRBV7-8, with D unclear. Germline V gene lookup returns CDR1 SGHVS and CDR2 FQNEAQ. The CDR3 spans 15 residues. The V end was cut by 3 bases, the J end by 2 bases, with 8 bases between. CDR3 amino acids: CASSFGLPYNSPLHF. The CDR3 DNA is TGTGCCAGCAGCTTCGGGTTGCCCTATAATTCACCCCTCCACTTT.

The gene calls are TRBV11-2 and TRBJ2-3; the D is unclear. V was trimmed by 1 base and J by 0 bases, leaving 11 bases between them. The CDR3 has 16 residues. The germline gives CDR1 SGHAT, CDR2 FQNNGV. Here the CDR3 reads CASSLGNQSSTDTQYF. The CDR3 region has the DNA TGTGCCAGCAGCTTAGGGAACCAATCAAGCACAGATACGCAGTATTTT.

Only one count was recorded for this clone. The chain carries TRBV27 and TRBJ2-7; 7 nucleotides agree with TRBD1. The ends lost 5 bases at V and 4 bases at J; junction bases unmatched: 8. Looked up from germline, CDR1 is MNHEY and CDR2 is SMNVEV (reference sequence). The CDR3 is 14 amino acids. DNA of the CDR3: TGTGCCAGCAGTACGACAGGGTCAATTTACGAGCAGTACTTC. Translation gives CASSTTGSIYEQYF.

The chain recombines TRBV4-2 with TRBJ2-1, with D perhaps matching TRBD2 (7 bases). The CDR3 has 18 amino acids. Per germline, CDR1 LGHNA and CDR2 YNFKEQ. The V and J ends lost 4 bases and 4 bases respectively, with 23 bases between them. The DNA for the CDR3 is TGTGCCAGCAGCCCGGCGAGGGGGGAGGGCCCCTATTACAATGAGCAGTTCTTC. Encoded protein: CASSPARGEGPYYNEQFF.